This record looks at one T cell receptor (beta chain) sequence and its context. Its antigen is unknown. An Oncomine TCR Beta short-read assay was used to sequence the DNA from cultured CD4+ T cells. TCRdb re-called the PCR reads with MiXCR, one entry per CDR3 protein. The table has 20,000 or so distinct CDR3 sequences, roughly 47% seen once. Germline V gene data show CDR1 as LNHDA and CDR2 as SQIVND (reference sequence). The CDR3 extends over 11 amino acids. The germline V and J ends were trimmed by 9 bases and 3 bases, with 8 bases remaining between them. The data were obtained in a study of vaccination and CD4 T cells after COVID-19. Overall study results and limits: Spike mono-reactivity marked 304 of 307 vaccine-specific clones in convalescent patients.

As for treatment: approximately nine-day PBMC culture with coronavirus spike peptide pools or control peptides (ViraFEST assay). ViraFEST stimulated the growth of antigen-specific T cells using peptide pools and subsequently profiled their TCRs by sequencing. Fresh IL-2 medium was used to replace half of the medium on days 3 and 7. V usage is TRBV19 and J usage is TRBJ1-1; a weak D match, TRBD1 (6 bases). This sequence was found in a human donor who had recovered from COVID-19. The sample was CD4+ T cells from blood, cultured in vitro, taken before SARS-CoV-2 vaccination. The CDR3 region is CASYRDTEAFF. CDR3 DNA sequence: TGTGCCAGCTACAGGGACACTGAAGCTTTCTTT.